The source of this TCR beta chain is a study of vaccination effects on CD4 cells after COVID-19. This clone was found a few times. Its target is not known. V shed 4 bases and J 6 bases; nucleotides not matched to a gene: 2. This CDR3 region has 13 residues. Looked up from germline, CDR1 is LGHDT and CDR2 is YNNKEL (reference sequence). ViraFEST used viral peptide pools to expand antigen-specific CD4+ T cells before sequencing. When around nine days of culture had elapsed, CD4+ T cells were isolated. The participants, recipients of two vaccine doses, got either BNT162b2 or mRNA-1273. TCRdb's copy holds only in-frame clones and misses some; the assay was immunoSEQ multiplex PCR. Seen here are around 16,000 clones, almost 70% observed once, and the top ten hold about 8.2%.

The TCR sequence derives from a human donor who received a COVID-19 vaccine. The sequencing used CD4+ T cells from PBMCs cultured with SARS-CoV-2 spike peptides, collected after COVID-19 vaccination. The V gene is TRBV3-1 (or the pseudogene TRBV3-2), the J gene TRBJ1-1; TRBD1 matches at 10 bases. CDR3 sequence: CASSRGQGAEAFF. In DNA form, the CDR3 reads TGTGCCAGCAGCCGAGGACAGGGGGCTGAAGCTTTCTTT.